This T cell receptor beta chain was documented in a study of T-cell memory formation after mild COVID-19. In the case of this clonotype: Its antigen is currently unknown.

In TCRdb, the 5' RACE reads were re-called with MiXCR into one record per CDR3 protein. The data show about 430,000 distinct CDR3 sequences, with about 24% seen just once and 7.5% to 10% held by the top ten. J lost 6 bases, V lost 5 bases, and 9 bases had no gene match. Germline V CDR1 and CDR2: SGHVS, FNYEAQ. The CDR3 length is 15 residues. Findings of the study overall: Mainly CM and EM harbored the contracting CD4+ clones; mainly EMRA harbored the CD8+ ones. There was no confirmation that second-wave clones peaking on day 37 were SARS-CoV-2 specific.

V gene TRBV7-6 combines with J gene TRBJ2-1; 8 bases align to TRBD2. Source material: PBMCs or a T cell subset sorted from them (not recorded which). This clonotype originated in an adult woman who had mild COVID-19 (a few samples of this study predate the infection). Cell type and time point are not known. The CDR3 protein is CASSPRAGEVNEQFF. The DNA of the CDR3 is TGTGCCAGCAGCCCCCGAGCGGGAGAGGTCAATGAGCAGTTCTTC.